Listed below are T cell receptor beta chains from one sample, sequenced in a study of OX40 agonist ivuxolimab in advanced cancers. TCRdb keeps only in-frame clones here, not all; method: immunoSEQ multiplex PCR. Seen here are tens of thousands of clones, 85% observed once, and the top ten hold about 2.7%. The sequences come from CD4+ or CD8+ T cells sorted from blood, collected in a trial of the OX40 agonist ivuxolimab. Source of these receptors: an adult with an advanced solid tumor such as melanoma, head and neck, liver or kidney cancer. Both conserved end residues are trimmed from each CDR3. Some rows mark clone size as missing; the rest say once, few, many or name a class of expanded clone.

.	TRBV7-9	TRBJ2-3	ASSLRARDYWRNTQY
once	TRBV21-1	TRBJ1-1	ASSPKIPSTGSRANTEAF
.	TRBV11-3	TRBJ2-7	ASSLSASYEQY
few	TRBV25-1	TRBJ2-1	ASGTTPGTSRGGDEQF
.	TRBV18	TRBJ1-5	ASSPRVGGNQPQH
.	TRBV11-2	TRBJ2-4	ASSLGDRTSVTQY
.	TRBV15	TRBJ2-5	ATSRNPREPETQY
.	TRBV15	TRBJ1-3	ATSRVPQLGEESSGNTIY
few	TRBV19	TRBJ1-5	ASRPKIHNQPQH
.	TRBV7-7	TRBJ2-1	ASSLTGRAAYNEQF
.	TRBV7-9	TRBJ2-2	ASSFVSGAPGPGELF
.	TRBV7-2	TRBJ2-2	ASSSHSALNTGELF
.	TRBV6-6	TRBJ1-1	ASTWSSTLNTEAF
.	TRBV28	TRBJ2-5	ASSRAGQGAETQY
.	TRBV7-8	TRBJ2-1	ASSLVLAGGRGEQF
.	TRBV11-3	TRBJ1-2	ASSQRAPGDYGYT
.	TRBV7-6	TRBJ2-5	ASSPGTGRKETQY
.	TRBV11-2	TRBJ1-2	ASSPTGRGYT
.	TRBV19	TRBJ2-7	ASSREGTADSYEQY
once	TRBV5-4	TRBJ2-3	ASSLWIGGIGSTDTQY
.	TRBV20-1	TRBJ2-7	SAPTWDEQY
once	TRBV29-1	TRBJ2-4	SVEDRTSGRSAKNIQY
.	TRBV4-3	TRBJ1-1	ASRTGPNTEAF
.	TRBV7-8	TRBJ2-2	ASRSDTYTGELF
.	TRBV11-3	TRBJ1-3	ASSPQGDGNTIY
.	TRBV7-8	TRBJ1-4	ASSAGQGFVLF
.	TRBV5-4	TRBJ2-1	ASSLRTGIRAYNEQF
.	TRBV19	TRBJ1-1	ASSLDRVGTEAF
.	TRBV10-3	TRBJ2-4	AINEEGPKNIQY
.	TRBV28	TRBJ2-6	ASTGHNSGANVLT
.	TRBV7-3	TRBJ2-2	ASSLVGYTGELF
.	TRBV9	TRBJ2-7	ASSVETSGYEQY
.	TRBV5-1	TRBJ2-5	ASSLVLAGVVETQY
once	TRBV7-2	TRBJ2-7	ASSLVRLASGEQY
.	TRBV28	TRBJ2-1	ASSLLARLKNNEQF
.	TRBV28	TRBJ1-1	ASKILDTEAF
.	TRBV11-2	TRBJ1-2	ASSLRSRTGGDYGYT
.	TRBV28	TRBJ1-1	ASSLWSNTEAF
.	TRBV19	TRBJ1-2	ASSISFNYGYT
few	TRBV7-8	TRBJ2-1	ASSLGTYNEQF
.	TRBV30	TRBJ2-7	AWRTTSGPYEQY
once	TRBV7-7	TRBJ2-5	ASSPAWEASYQETQY
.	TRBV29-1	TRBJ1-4	SVDWGATNEKLF
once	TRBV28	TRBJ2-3	ASSPGGPYTDTQY